Here is one T cell receptor (beta chain) with its context. This clone's antigen is unknown. There are no base qualities to consult, and no much larger clone falls within one base. These data belong to a study of cytomegalovirus exposure and HLA in healthy donors (TCRdb year 2017). A note on the overall study: The 670 or so repertoires of the first cohort and the 120 validation repertoires were produced on the same platform, according to a later analysis. Along with the approximately 700-subject first cohort, a separate validation cohort of over a hundred different subjects was used. The study aimed to test whether cataloging public T cell receptors could reveal signatures of past pathogen exposure. The study combined high-throughput TCR immunosequencing, statistical association of individual TCRs with disease status, and machine learning to predict cytomegalovirus infection status.

Library preparation employed the immunoSEQ multiplex PCR assay. The authors' analysis ran thus. A statistical classification framework was built to diagnose cytomegalovirus status from the catalog of TCR beta chain sequences. The source is immuneACCESS, and TCRdb retained only in-frame sequences with V and J called. Part of the clones is not carried over; for the studies checked, unresolved V genes explain less than half of this, and the remainder is unexplained. V and J calls and clone size are given by that table; D and trimming were obtained from the DNA. The sample yields more than 110,000 clones; 85% to 95% were counted once. Approximately 1.8% of the sample belongs to the ten largest clones. Study-wide conclusions, independent of this receptor: Of the cluster scores, 90% to 95% were above 0 in a later analysis, which found that TCRs clustered in the first cohort also tended to co-occur in the 95 to 150 validation repertoires. The authors suggested that the approach could potentially be generalized to other disease states and immunological phenotypes. Across donors, most TCR sequences were observed very rarely, whereas some public TCRs were present in many individuals. In the study, around 160 TCR beta chains were listed as associated with cytomegalovirus. In vitro tests confirmed that a few of the cytomegalovirus-associated TCR beta chains recognize cytomegalovirus antigens. A later analysis had no HLA typing for the validation cohort, so co-occurrence there was scored across all 130 or so repertoires. Cytomegalovirus status was reported to be diagnosed by the classifier with high specificity and sensitivity in both the original and validation cohorts.

Separate from the roughly 700-subject first cohort, the validation cohort of roughly 110 subjects was the group to which the donors belonged. CDR1 and CDR2 (MNHNS, SASEGT) derive from the germline V gene. The CDR3 has 13 amino acids, counting the end cysteine and phenylalanine. Here the CDR3 DNA is all that survives: 39 bases in frame from base 1. Trimming leaves V shorter by 2 bases and J shorter by 9 bases, with the junction holding 4 bases beyond the gene matches. This clonotype was sampled from a young man in good health and CMV-seropositive. This sequence uses TRBV6-1 and TRBJ2-1; 7 junctional bases match TRBD2. Sequencing was carried out using PBMCs. The CDR3 protein is CASSESREGEQFF. At the DNA level, the sequence is TGTGCCAGCAGTGAAAGCAGGGAGGGTGAGCAGTTCTTC.